The text below deals with one T cell receptor beta chain. The data belong to a study of cytomegalovirus exposure and HLA in healthy donors. The CDR3 runs to 15 residues. Germline V gene sequence: CDR1 LNHDA, CDR2 SQIVND (reference sequence). Losses at the gene ends were 4 bases for V and 4 bases for J; bases not matched to a gene: 7. PCR primers comprised 60 Vbeta and 13 Jbeta primers. The method was immunoSEQ multiplex PCR; TCRdb's version includes in-frame clones alone and lacks a portion of them. In the table there are about 110,000 clones, roughly 86% of which are singletons. The rearrangement uses TRBV19 and TRBJ1-2, with 9 bases fitting TRBD1. The TCR originated in a middle-aged man in good health and CMV-seronegative. Sequencing was done on a sample of PBMCs. CDR3 nucleotides: TGTGCCAGTAGTACACAGGGGGCGTTAGGCTATGGCTACACCTTC. It translates to CASSTQGALGYGYTF.